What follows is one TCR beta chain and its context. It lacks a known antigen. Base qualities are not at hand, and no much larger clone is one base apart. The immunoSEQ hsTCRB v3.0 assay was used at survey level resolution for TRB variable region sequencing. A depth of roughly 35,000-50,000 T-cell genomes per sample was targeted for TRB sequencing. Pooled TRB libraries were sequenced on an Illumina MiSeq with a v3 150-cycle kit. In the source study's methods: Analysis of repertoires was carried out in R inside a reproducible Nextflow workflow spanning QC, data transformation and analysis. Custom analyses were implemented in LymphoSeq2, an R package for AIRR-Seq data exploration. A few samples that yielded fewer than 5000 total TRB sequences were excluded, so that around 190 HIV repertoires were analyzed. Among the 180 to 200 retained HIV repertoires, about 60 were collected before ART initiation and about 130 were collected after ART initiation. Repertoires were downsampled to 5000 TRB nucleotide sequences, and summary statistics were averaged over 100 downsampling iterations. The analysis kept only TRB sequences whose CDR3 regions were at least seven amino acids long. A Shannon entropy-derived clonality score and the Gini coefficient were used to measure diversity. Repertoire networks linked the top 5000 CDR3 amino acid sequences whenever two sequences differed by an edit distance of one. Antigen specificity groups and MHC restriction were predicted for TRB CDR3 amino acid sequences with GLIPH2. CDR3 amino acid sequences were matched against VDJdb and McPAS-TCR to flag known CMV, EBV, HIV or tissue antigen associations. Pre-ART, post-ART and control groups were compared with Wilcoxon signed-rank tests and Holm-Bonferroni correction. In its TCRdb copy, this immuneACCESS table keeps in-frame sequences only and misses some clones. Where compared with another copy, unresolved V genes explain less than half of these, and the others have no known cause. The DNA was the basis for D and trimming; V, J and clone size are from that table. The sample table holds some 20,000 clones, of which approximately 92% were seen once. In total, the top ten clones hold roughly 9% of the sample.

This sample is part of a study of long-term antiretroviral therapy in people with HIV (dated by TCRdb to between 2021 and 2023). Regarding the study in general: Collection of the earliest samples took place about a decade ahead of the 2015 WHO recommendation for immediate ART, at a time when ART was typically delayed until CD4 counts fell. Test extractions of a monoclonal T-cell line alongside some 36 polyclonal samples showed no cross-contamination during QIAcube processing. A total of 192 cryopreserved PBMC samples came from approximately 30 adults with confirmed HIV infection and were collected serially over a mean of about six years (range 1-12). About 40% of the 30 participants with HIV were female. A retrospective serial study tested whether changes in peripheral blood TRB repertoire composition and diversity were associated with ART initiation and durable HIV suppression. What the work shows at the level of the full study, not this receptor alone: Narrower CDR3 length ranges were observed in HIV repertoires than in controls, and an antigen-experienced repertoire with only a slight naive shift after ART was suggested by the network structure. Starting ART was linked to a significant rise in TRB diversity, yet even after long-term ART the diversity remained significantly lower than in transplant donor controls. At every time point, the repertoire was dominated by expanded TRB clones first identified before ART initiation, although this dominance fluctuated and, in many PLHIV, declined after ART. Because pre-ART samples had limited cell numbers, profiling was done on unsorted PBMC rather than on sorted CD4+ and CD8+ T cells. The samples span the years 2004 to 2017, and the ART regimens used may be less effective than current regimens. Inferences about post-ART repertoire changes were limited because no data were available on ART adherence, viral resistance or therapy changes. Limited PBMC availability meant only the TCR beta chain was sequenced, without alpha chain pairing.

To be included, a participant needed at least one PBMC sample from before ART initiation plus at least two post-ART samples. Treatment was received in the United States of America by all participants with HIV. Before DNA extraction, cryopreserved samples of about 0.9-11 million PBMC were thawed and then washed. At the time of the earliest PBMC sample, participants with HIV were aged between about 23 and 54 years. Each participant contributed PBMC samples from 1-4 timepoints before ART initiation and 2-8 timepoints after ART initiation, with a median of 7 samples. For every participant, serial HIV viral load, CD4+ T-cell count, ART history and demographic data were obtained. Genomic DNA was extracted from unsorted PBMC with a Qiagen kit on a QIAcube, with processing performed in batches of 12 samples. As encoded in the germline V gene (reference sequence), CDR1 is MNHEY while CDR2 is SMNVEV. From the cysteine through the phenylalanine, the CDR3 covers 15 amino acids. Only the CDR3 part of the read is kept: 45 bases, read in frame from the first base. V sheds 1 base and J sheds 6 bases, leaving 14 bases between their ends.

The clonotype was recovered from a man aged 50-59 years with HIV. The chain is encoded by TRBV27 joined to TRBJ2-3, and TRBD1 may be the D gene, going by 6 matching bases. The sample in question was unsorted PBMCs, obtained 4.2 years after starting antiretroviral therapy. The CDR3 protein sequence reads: CASSLWQGKLDTQYF. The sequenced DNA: TGTGCCAGCAGTTTATGGCAGGGGAAGTTGGATACGCAGTATTTT.